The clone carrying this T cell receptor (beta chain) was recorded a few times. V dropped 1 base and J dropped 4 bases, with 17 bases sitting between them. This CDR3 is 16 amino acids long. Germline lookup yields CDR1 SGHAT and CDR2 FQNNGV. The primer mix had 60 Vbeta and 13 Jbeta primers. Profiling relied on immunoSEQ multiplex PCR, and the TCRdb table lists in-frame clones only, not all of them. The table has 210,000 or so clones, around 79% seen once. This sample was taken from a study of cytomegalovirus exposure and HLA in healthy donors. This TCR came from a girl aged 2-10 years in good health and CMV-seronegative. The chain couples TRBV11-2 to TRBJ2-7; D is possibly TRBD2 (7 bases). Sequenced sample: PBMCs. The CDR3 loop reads CASSLAGGRRRYEQYF. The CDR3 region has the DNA TGTGCCAGCAGCTTAGCCGGGGGGCGTAGGAGGTACGAGCAGTACTTC.